These 24 T cell receptor beta chains were sequenced from one sample in a study of T cell responses to AZD1222 COVID-19 vaccine. The method was immunoSEQ multiplex PCR; TCRdb's version includes in-frame clones alone and lacks a portion of them. This table holds about 160,000 clones, roughly 90% found once. Sequencing used peripheral blood, obtained on day 0 of AZD1222 vaccination. The receptors were sampled from an adult in good health.

The J gene is TRBJ2-1, the V gene TRBV5-1, with 11 bases that match TRBD2. CDR1 is SGHRS, CDR2 YFSETQ, per germline. The CDR3 sequence is 15 residues long. After removal of 6 bases from V and 4 bases from J, the junction contained 6 bases not matched to a gene. The chain's CDR3 is CASTGTSGFYNEQFF. The CDR3 region has the DNA TGCGCCAGCACCGGGACTAGCGGTTTTTACAATGAGCAGTTCTTC. The full variable domain, rest sourced from reference TRBV5-1 and TRBJ2-1, is KAGVTQTPRYLIKTRGQQVTLSCSPISGHRSVSWYQQTPGQGLQFLFEYFSETQRNKGNFPGRFSGRQFSNSRSEMNVSTLELGDSALYLCASTGTSGFYNEQFFGPGTRLTVL.

The chain combines TRBV24-1 with TRBJ2-2; TRBD2 is a possible D gene (5 bases). CDR1 is KGHDR, CDR2 SFDVKD, per germline. V was cut by 7 bases and J by 2 bases, with 7 bases left in between. The CDR3 has 13 residues. The CDR3 region has the DNA TGTGCCACCAGGGACTCCAACACCGGGGAGCTGTTTTTT. It codes for CATRDSNTGELFF.

The chain is built from TRBV20-1 and TRBJ2-1, with D possibly TRBD2 on 5 matching bases. Germline assignment: CDR1 DFQATT and CDR2 SNEGSKA (reference sequence). Trimming shortened V by 3 bases and J by 9 bases, and 9 bases separated the two germline ends. This CDR3 contains 11 residues. CDR3 residues: CSASEGLEQFF. The CDR3 DNA reads TGCAGTGCTAGTGAGGGTCTTGAGCAGTTCTTC.

This clone was picked up one time. This sequence joins TRBV19 and TRBJ1-5, with TRBD1 matching over 12 bases. The CDR3 loop spans 17 amino acids. V was pared by 5 bases and J by 7 bases, with 12 bases of the junction left unmatched. CDR1 and CDR2 from the germline V gene are LNHDA and SQIVND (reference sequence). For the CDR3, the DNA is TGTGCCAGTAGTGCCCCCCCCGGGACAGGGGGCTGGCAGCCCCAGCATTTT. Translation gives CASSAPPGTGGWQPQHF. Full variable domain (rest looked up from reference TRBV19 and TRBJ1-5): DGGITQSPKYLFRKEGQNVTLSCEQNLNHDAMYWYRQDPGQGLRLIYYSQIVNDFQKGDIAEGYSVSREKKESFPLTVTSAQKNPTAFYLCASSAPPGTGGWQPQHFGDGTRLSIL.

The gene calls are TRBV28 and TRBJ2-7; TRBD1 matches 7 bases. CDR3 length: 16 amino acids. J lost 2 bases, V lost 5 bases, and 12 bases had no gene match. Per the germline V gene, CDR1 is MDHEN and CDR2 is SYDVKM. CDR3 DNA: TGTGCCAGCAGTGGAGCTTACAGGGGAGTTACCTACGAGCAGTACTTC. It codes for CASSGAYRGVTYEQYF.

The CDR3 protein is CAWIHGAGRKLFF. In DNA form, the CDR3 reads TGTGCCTGGATTCATGGGGCCGGACGAAAACTGTTTTTT. V and J are TRBV30 and TRBJ1-4, with D perhaps matching TRBD1 (5 bases). Between the trimmed V and J ends, which lost 4 bases and 10 bases, there was a span of 16 bases. This CDR3 region has 13 residues. Germline V gives CDR1 GTSNPN, CDR2 SVGIG (reference sequence).

The rearrangement uses TRBV19 and TRBJ1-5; 7 nucleotides line up with TRBD1. The V gene end was trimmed by 7 bases and the J gene end by 5 bases; junction bases not matched to a gene: 8. The CDR3 extends over 14 amino acids. Per the germline V gene, CDR1 is LNHDA and CDR2 is SQIVND (reference sequence). The CDR3 DNA follows: TGTGCCAGTAATAGGGGGCAGGGAGATCAGCCCCAGCATTTT. Its translation: CASNRGQGDQPQHF.

This chain connects TRBV10-3 to TRBJ2-1; TRBD1 or TRBD2 may be the D gene (6 bases each). Trimming stripped 2 bases from V and 8 bases from J, with 16 bases between. This CDR3 is built from 15 residues. Germline CDR1 is ENHRY and CDR2 is SYGVKD. DNA for the CDR3: TGTGCCATCAGTGAGGCCGTACCAGGGGAGGATGAGCAGTTCTTC. It codes for CAISEAVPGEDEQFF.

This clone was seen a handful of times. This chain connects TRBV18 to TRBJ1-2; D remains ambiguous. V gave up 3 bases and J gave up 6 bases, with 5 bases separating them. CDR3 length: 11 residues. Germline V lookup: CDR1 KGHSH, CDR2 LQKENI. The CDR3 DNA sequence: TGTGCCAGCTCACCCTGGGATGGCTACACCTTC. It is translated as CASSPWDGYTF. The full variable domain, completed using reference TRBV18 and TRBJ1-2, is NAGVMQNPRHLVRRRGQEARLRCSPMKGHSHVYWYRQLPEEGLKFMVYLQKENIIDESGMPKERFSAEFPKEGPSILRIQQVVRGDSAAYFCASSPWDGYTFGSGTRLTVV.

The chain recombines TRBV7-9 with TRBJ1-3; 9 positions agree with TRBD1. CDR1 and CDR2 (germline): SEHNR, FQNEAQ (reference sequence). The CDR3 consists of 15 residues. The J segment lost 0 bases and the V segment lost 3 bases, leaving 0 bases of the junction unmatched. CDR3 nucleotides: TGTGCCAGCAGCTTGACAGGGGGCTCTGGAAACACCATATATTTT. Amino acid sequence: CASSLTGGSGNTIYF. The whole variable domain, filled in from reference TRBV7-9 and TRBJ1-3, reads DTGVSQNPRHKITKRGQNVTFRCDPISEHNRLYWYRQTLGQGPEFLTYFQNEAQLEKSRLLSDRFSAERPKGSFSTLEIQRTEQGDSAMYLCASSLTGGSGNTIYFGEGSWLTVV.

The chain links TRBV5-4 to TRBJ2-7; 12 nucleotides agree with TRBD1. The CDR3 sequence is 15 residues long. The V gene end was trimmed by 4 bases and the J gene end by 4 bases; junction bases not matched to a gene: 6. Germline V CDR1 and CDR2: SGHNT, YYREEE (reference sequence). DNA of the CDR3: TGTGCCAGCAGCGCCACGGGACAGGGGGCTTACGAGCAGTACTTC. Protein: CASSATGQGAYEQYF.

The chain links TRBV4-2 to TRBJ2-4; TRBD1 aligns across 10 bases. V shed 3 bases and J 6 bases; nucleotides not matched to a gene: 5. Germline V gene data show CDR1 as LGHNA and CDR2 as YNFKEQ. CDR3 length equals 15 residues. This chain's CDR3 is CASSQAGTGVNIQYF. DNA of the CDR3: TGTGCCAGCAGCCAGGCCGGGACAGGGGTAAACATTCAGTACTTC.

This chain links TRBV11-1 with TRBJ2-3, with TRBD1 identical over 10 bases. Germline values: CDR1 SGHAT, CDR2 FQDESV (reference sequence). The CDR3 totals 16 residues. With 4 bases clipped from V and 4 bases from J, the junction kept 8 bases outside the gene matches. CDR3 region: CASSSGQGVRADTQYF. As DNA, the CDR3 is TGTGCCAGCAGCTCCGGACAGGGGGTAAGGGCAGATACGCAGTATTTT.

The V call is TRBV29-1, the J call TRBJ1-2; D not resolved. From germline, CDR1 is SQVTM and CDR2 ANQGSEA. The CDR3 loop spans 13 amino acids. Trimming cost V 5 bases and J 5 bases, with 15 bases left between them. CDR3 region: CSVYRVADYGYTF. The CDR3 DNA is TGCAGCGTTTACCGGGTAGCCGATTATGGCTACACCTTC.

The gene calls are TRBV30 and TRBJ1-1; D is perhaps TRBD1 (5 bases). CDR3 length: 13 residues. V lost 4 bases and J lost 0, with 9 bases in between. The germline V gene encodes CDR1 GTSNPN and CDR2 SVGIG (reference sequence). In DNA, the CDR3 is TGTGCCTGGAATGGGGGGATGAACACTGAAGCTTTCTTT. Protein: CAWNGGMNTEAFF. Variable domain in full (rest from reference TRBV30 and TRBJ1-1): SQTIHQWPATLVQPVGSPLSLECTVEGTSNPNLYWYRQAAGRGLQLLFYSVGIGQISSEVPQNLSASRPQDRQFILSSKKLLLSDSGFYLCAWNGGMNTEAFFGQGTRLTVV.

V is TRBV27 and J is TRBJ2-7; 10 bases are a match to TRBD2. The CDR3 runs to 15 residues. Germline trimming cut 5 bases from V and 2 bases from J; bases unmatched to any gene: 6. From germline, CDR1 is MNHEY and CDR2 SMNVEV (reference sequence). The CDR3 region has the DNA TGTGCCAGCAGTAACGGCCTAGCGGGGGCCTACGAGCAGTACTTC. It encodes CASSNGLAGAYEQYF.

The chain recombines TRBV19 with TRBJ1-1, with a possible D match to TRBD1 (6 bases). V lost 4 bases to trimming and J lost 5 bases, with 14 bases between them. CDR3 length equals 14 residues. Germline V CDR1 and CDR2: LNHDA, SQIVND (reference sequence). The CDR3 loop reads CASSTDRMETEAFF. The CDR3 DNA reads TGTGCCAGTAGTACCGACAGGATGGAGACTGAAGCTTTCTTT.

This sequence joins TRBV6-2 or TRBV6-3 and TRBJ2-7; D gene unclear. Trimming shortened V by 6 bases and J by 3 bases, and 6 bases separated the two germline ends. CDR1 MNHEY and CDR2 SVGEGT come from the germline V gene. The length of the CDR3 is 11 residues. The DNA of the CDR3 is TGTGCCAGCAGCCGCAACTACGAGCAGTACTTC. Encoded protein: CASSRNYEQYF.

The V gene is TRBV23-1, the J gene TRBJ1-1; the D gene is possibly TRBD1 (5 bases). TRBV23-1 is an open reading frame, and its role is uncertain. V dropped 4 bases and J dropped 1 base, with 19 bases sitting between them. The CDR3 is 17 residues long. Written as DNA, the CDR3 is TGCGCCAGCAGTCTCACCTTACCTTGGACACCGAACACTGAAGCTTTCTTT. This codes for CASSLTLPWTPNTEAFF.

The chain joins TRBV4-2 to TRBJ1-1; no clear D gene. Looked up from germline, CDR1 is LGHNA and CDR2 is YNFKEQ. The CDR3 runs to 14 residues. V gave up 0 bases and J gave up 0 bases, with 5 bases separating them. CDR3 sequence (DNA): TGTGCCAGCAGCCAAGACACCGTGAACACTGAAGCTTTCTTT. Protein product: CASSQDTVNTEAFF.

The chain joins TRBV6-5 to TRBJ1-3, with D unresolved. Germline loops: CDR1 MNHEY, CDR2 SVGAGI. Trimming removed 6 bases at V and 4 bases at J, with 13 bases between. This CDR3 region has 14 residues. The CDR3 loop reads CASSRAREGNTIYF. In DNA, the CDR3 is TGTGCCAGCAGCCGGGCCCGGGAAGGAAACACCATATATTTT.

The J gene is TRBJ1-1, the V gene TRBV19, with a weak D call TRBD1 (6 bases). The germline CDR1 and CDR2 sequences are LNHDA and SQIVND (reference sequence). Trimming pared 5 bases from V and 4 bases from J, leaving 14 bases between. The CDR3 consists of 14 residues. CDR3 coding DNA: TGTGCCAGTAGTGCCCAGGGGTTGGGCACTGAAGCTTTCTTT. This translates into CASSAQGLGTEAFF.

The rearrangement links TRBV5-4 to TRBJ1-1; unclear D gene. Germline assignment: CDR1 SGHNT and CDR2 YYREEE (reference sequence). V lost 1 base, J lost 4 bases, and 11 bases lay in between. CDR3 length: 14 amino acids. The DNA for the CDR3 is TGTGCCAGCAGCTTGCAAGGGCCCCGCACTGAAGCTTTCTTT. This sequence encodes CASSLQGPRTEAFF.

The chain couples TRBV11-2 to TRBJ2-2; D unresolved. Trimming took off 3 bases at V and 0 bases at J, with 8 bases between the two ends. The CDR3 contains 15 residues. Germline V gene sequence: CDR1 SGHAT, CDR2 FQNNGV. This CDR3 is CASSFFSANTGELFF. Written as DNA, the CDR3 is TGTGCCAGCAGCTTTTTTTCCGCGAACACCGGGGAGCTGTTTTTT.